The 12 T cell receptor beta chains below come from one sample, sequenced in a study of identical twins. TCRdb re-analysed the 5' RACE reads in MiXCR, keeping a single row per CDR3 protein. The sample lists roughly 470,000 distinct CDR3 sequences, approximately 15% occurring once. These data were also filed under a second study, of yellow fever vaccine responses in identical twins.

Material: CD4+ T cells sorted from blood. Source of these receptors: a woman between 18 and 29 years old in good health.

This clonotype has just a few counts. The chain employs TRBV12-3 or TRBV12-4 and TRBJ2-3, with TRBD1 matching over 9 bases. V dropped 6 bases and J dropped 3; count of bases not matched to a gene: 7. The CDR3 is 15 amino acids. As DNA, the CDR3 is TGTGCCAGCAGACTAGGACAGGGGAAGACAGATACGCAGTATTTT. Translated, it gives CASRLGQGKTDTQYF.

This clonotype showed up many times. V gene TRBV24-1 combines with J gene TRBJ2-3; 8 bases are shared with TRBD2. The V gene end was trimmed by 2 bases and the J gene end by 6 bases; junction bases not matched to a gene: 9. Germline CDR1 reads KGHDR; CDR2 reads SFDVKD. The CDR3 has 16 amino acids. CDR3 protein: CATSDSRPGGPDTQYF. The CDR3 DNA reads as TGTGCCACCAGTGATTCACGTCCGGGGGGGCCGGATACGCAGTATTTT.

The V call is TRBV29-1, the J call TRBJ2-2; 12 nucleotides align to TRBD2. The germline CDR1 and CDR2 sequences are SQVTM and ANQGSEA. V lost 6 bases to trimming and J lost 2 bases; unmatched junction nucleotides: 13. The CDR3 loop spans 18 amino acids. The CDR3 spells CSVVRGGLAGPNTGELFF. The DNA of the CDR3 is TGCAGCGTGGTGCGGGGAGGACTAGCGGGACCCAACACCGGGGAGCTGTTTTTT.

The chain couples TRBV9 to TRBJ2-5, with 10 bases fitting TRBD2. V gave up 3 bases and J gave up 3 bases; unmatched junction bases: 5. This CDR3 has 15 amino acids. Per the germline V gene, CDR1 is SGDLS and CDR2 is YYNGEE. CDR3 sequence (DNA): TGTGCCAGCAGCGCGGGACTAGCGAAAGAAGAGACCCAGTACTTC. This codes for CASSAGLAKEETQYF.

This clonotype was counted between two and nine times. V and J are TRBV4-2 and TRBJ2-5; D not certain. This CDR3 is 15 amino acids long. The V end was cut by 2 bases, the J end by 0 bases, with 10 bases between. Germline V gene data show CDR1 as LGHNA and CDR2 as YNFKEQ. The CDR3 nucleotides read TGTGCCAGCAGCCAACGCGGAGACGACCAAGAGACCCAGTACTTC. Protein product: CASSQRGDDQETQYF.

The CDR3 DNA follows: TGTGCCATCAAAGGGACTAGCGGGGGGGAAAGCTCCTACAATGAGCAGTTCTTC. Its translation: CAIKGTSGGESSYNEQFF. The chain combines TRBV10-3 with TRBJ2-1; 16 bases match TRBD2. The CDR3 is made up of 18 amino acids. V trimming: 7 bases; J trimming: 0 bases; junction bases outside the gene matches: 6. Germline V gene data show CDR1 as ENHRY and CDR2 as SYGVKD.

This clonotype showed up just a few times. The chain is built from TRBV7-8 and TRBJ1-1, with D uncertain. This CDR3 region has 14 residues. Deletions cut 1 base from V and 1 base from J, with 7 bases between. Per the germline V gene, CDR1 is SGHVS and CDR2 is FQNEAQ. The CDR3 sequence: CASSLGFRNTEAFF. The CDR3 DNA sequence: TGTGCCAGCAGCTTAGGTTTTCGGAACACTGAAGCTTTCTTT.

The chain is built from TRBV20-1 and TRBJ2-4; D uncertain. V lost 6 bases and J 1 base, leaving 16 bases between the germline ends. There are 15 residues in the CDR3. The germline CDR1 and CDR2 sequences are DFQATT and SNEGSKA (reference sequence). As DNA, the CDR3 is TGCAGTGCCCCCAAGGGCGCTGTCGCCAAAAACATTCAGTACTTC. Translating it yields CSAPKGAVAKNIQYF.

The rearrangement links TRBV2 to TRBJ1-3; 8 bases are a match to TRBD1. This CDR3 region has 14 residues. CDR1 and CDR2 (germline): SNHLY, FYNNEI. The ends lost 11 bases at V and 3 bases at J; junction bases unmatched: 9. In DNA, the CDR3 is TGTGCCTTAGCTCAGGGGGCGAGTGGAAACACCATATATTTT. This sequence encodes CALAQGASGNTIYF.

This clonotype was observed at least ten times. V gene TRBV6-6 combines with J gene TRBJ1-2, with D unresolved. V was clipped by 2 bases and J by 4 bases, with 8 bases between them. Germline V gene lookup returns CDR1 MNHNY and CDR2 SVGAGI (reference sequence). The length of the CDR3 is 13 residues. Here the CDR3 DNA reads TGTGCCAGCAGTTACCTGGGGTCCTATGGCTACACCTTC. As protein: CASSYLGSYGYTF.

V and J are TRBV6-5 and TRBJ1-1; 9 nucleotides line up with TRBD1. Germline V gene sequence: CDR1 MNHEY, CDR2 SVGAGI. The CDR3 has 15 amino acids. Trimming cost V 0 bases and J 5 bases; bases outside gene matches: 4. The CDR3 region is CASSYSGQGRTEAFF. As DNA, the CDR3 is TGTGCCAGCAGTTACTCCGGACAGGGGAGGACTGAAGCTTTCTTT.

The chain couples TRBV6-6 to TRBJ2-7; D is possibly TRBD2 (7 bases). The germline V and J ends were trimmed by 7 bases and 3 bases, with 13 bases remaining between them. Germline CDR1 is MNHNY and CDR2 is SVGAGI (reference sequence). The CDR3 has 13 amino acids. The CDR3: CASKLGGDYEQYF. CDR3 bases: TGTGCCAGCAAACTAGGGGGGGACTACGAGCAGTACTTC.